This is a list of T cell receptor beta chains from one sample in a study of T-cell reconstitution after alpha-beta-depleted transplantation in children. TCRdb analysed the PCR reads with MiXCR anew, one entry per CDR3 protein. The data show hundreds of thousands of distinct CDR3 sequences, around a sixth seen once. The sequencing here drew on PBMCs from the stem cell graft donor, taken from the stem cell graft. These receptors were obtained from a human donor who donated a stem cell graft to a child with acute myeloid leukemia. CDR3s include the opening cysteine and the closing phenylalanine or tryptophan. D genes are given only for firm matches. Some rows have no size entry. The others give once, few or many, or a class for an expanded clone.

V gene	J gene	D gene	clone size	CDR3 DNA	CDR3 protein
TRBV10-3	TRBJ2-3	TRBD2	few	TGTGCCACCCGACTAGCGGGTAACCCAGATACGCAGTATTTT	CATRLAGNPDTQYF
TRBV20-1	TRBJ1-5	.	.	TGCAGTGCTAGATTGGGGGTTATGGGGGGGGGCGCGAAGCCCCAGCATTTT	CSARLGVMGGGAKPQHF
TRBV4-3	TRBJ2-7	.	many	TGCGCCAGCAGCCAGCAGACAGGTTGGGGCGAGCAGTACTTC	CASSQQTGWGEQYF
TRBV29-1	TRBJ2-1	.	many	TGCAGCGCAAGGGGGGTGAGCTCCTACAATGAGCAGTTCTTC	CSARGVSSYNEQFF
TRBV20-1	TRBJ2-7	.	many	TGCAGTGCTAGAGAGGAGGGACATTTGGACTGGCAGTACTTC	CSAREEGHLDWQYF
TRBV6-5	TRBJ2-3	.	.	TGTGCCAGCAGTTCCGCTTGGGCGGGCAGCACAGATACGCAGTATTTT	CASSSAWAGSTDTQYF
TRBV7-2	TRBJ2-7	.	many	TGTGCCAGCAGCTTAGACAACGGAGCGGAGTACTTC	CASSLDNGAEYF
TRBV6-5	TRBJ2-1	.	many	TGTGCCAGCAGGACCCCGGACCGCCAGTGGAATGAGCAGTTCTTC	CASRTPDRQWNEQFF
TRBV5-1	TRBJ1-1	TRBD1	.	TGCGCCAGCAGCTCTACAGGGGATCCTCCTACGACTTTCTTT	CASSSTGDPPTTFF
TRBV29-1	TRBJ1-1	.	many	TGCAGCGCGGGAGAGGCGCGTGAAGCTTTCTTT	CSAGEAREAFF
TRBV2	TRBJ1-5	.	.	TGTGCCAGCAGTGTCGACGGATTACGCTTTCAGCATTTT	CASSVDGLRFQHF
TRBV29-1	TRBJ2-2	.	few	TGCAGCGTTGAAGAGGCAGGGTCGGCCGGGGAGCTGTTTTTT	CSVEEAGSAGELFF
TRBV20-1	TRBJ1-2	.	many	TGCAGTGCTAACCCAGCGATACTCAACTATGGCTACACCTTC	CSANPAILNYGYTF
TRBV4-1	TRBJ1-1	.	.	TGCGCCAGCAGCCAAGATAGGCAAGGGCTAACTGAAGCTTTCTTT	CASSQDRQGLTEAFF
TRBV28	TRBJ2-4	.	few	TGTGCCAGCAGCACTATAGGACAGATAGCCAAAAACATTCAGTACTTC	CASSTIGQIAKNIQYF
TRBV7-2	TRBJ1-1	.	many	TGTGCCAGCAGCCTGGTTCCGGCTTTCTTT	CASSLVPAFF
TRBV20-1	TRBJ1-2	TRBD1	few	TGCAGTGCTTATAGACTCAGGACAGGGAGGTATGGCTACACCTTC	CSAYRLRTGRYGYTF
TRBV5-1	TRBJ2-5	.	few	TGCGCCAGTCTGAGGAACGGCCAGTTCGGAGAGACCCAGTACTTC	CASLRNGQFGETQYF